Following are 2 T cell receptor beta chains from one sample sequenced in a study of blood T cell repertoires in COVID-19. TCRdb keeps only in-frame clones here, not all; method: immunoSEQ multiplex PCR. The sample records under 350,000 clones, approximately 86% being singletons. Sequencing used peripheral blood. These receptors were collected from a man aged 18 to 30 with active or convalescent COVID-19.

The V call is TRBV6-6, the J call TRBJ2-7; D is unresolved. From germline, CDR1 is MNHNY and CDR2 SVGAGI (reference sequence). Trimming pared 5 bases from V and 3 bases from J, leaving 11 bases between. The CDR3 loop spans 13 amino acids. In DNA form, the CDR3 reads TGTGCCAGCAGTACTACCTCGGACTACGAGCAGTACTTC. It translates to CASSTTSDYEQYF.

A few counts support this clone. The V call is TRBV4-3, the J call TRBJ1-2, with a tentative D call TRBD1 (6 bases). The CDR3 is made up of 13 amino acids. Germline CDR1 reads LGHNA; CDR2 reads YSLEER. V was trimmed by 4 bases and J by 6 bases, leaving 12 bases between them. CDR3 in DNA: TGCGCCAGCAGCCTTACAGGGCGGGATGGCTACACCTTC. This codes for CASSLTGRDGYTF.